The 5 T cell receptor beta chains below come from one sample, sequenced in a study of T cell responses to AZD1222 COVID-19 vaccine (dated by TCRdb to 2020 to 2023). Library construction relied on the immunoSEQ multiplex PCR assay. Drawn from immuneACCESS, this table holds only the in-frame rearrangements with V and J called that TCRdb kept. Clones are partly lost; checked studies trace under half to an unresolved V gene and leave the rest unexplained. The sample records roughly 99,000 clones, just over 90% of which are singletons. The ten largest clones capture about 9% of the sample. This specimen's time point label, interpreted: about 28 days (+/-7) after the second vaccine dose. The specimen was peripheral blood, collected 28 days after the second AZD1222 dose. These receptors were obtained from an adult who received the AZD1222 COVID-19 vaccine.

A single count supports this clone. V and J are TRBV2 and TRBJ2-5, with D unresolved. The CDR3 has 11 residues. The ends were cut back, 1 base at V and 5 bases at J, with 2 bases in the middle. Germline V CDR1 and CDR2: SNHLY, FYNNEI. The CDR3 sequence is CASSEVETQYF. The CDR3 DNA is TGTGCCAGCAGTGAAGTCGAGACCCAGTACTTC.

The V and J genes are TRBV7-8 and TRBJ2-1, with D unresolved. Germline CDR1 reads SGHVS; CDR2 reads FQNEAQ. This CDR3 is built from 11 residues. V lost 3 bases, J lost 9 bases, and 6 bases lay in between. CDR3 nucleotide sequence: TGTGCCAGCAGCTTGTCGTCTGAGCAGTTCTTC. Protein sequence: CASSLSSEQFF.

The chain is built from TRBV11-2 and TRBJ2-4; TRBD2 matches 7 bases. The germline V gene encodes CDR1 SGHAT and CDR2 FQNNGV. The junction had 11 bases not matched to a gene; V was cut back by 5 bases and J by 1 base. CDR3 length: 17 residues. CDR3 protein: CASSAGDGLWAKNIQYF. CDR3 nucleotide sequence: TGTGCCAGCAGCGCGGGGGACGGTCTTTGGGCCAAAAACATTCAGTACTTC.

The chain recombines TRBV12-3 or TRBV12-4 with TRBJ2-7; D not resolved. The V gene lost 6 bases and the J gene lost 4 bases, with 10 bases spanning the gap. The CDR3 sequence is 12 residues long. The CDR3 spells CASSPAGYEQYF. DNA of the CDR3: TGTGCCAGCAGCCCGGCAGGATACGAGCAGTACTTC.

The chain carries TRBV6-1 and TRBJ1-5; D is ambiguous. Germline V gene lookup returns CDR1 MNHNS and CDR2 SASEGT. The CDR3 consists of 17 residues. Trimming pared 4 bases from V and 2 bases from J, leaving 18 bases between. The CDR3 DNA reads TGTGCCAGCAGTGGGCCCATTGGACTGTCTGGCAATCAGCCCCAGCATTTT. It translates to CASSGPIGLSGNQPQHF.